These T cell receptor beta chains were read from a single sample in a study of regulatory T cells in long-lasting Graves disease. Via MiXCR, TCRdb re-called the multiplex PCR reads, giving one row per CDR3 protein. The sample has about 200,000 distinct CDR3 sequences; roughly a fifth are singletons. This same sample was also taken into another study, of T cells in Graves' hyperthyroidism and ophthalmopathy.

This specimen was peripheral blood mononuclear cells (PBMCs), taken at new diagnosis, from a patient treated with antithyroid drugs. These TCRs come from a woman aged 25 to 39 with Graves disease. The CDR3 runs from the conserved cysteine through the conserved F or W. The order of the fields is J gene, D gene, V gene, clone size, CDR3 DNA, CDR3 protein. D genes are given only for firm matches. Size values are once, few and many counts, or a class for expanded clones, and some rows have none.

J gene: TRBJ1-2
D gene: NA
V gene: TRBV9
clone size: many
CDR3 DNA: TGTGCCAGCAGCGTAGACGAGGGTTCGGGGTCGAGGGGCTACACCTTC
CDR3 protein: CASSVDEGSGSRGYTF

J gene: TRBJ1-1
D gene: TRBD1
V gene: TRBV6-2/TRBV6-3
clone size: NA
CDR3 DNA: TGTGCCAGCAGTCCGCGACAGGGGACGAACACTGAAGCTCTCTTT
CDR3 protein: CASSPRQGTNTEALF

J gene: TRBJ2-7
D gene: NA
V gene: TRBV28
clone size: many
CDR3 DNA: TGTGCCAGCAAGTTGGGGGCGGGGGAGCAGTACTTC
CDR3 protein: CASKLGAGEQYF

J gene: TRBJ2-5
D gene: TRBD2
V gene: TRBV13
clone size: few
CDR3 DNA: TGTGCCAGCAGCGCCTGGGGAGCGGGAGGGCGAGAGACCCAGTACTTC
CDR3 protein: CASSAWGAGGRETQYF

J gene: TRBJ1-2
D gene: TRBD1
V gene: TRBV19
clone size: many
CDR3 DNA: TGTGCCACGTCCGACAGGGTCTATGGCTACACCTTC
CDR3 protein: CATSDRVYGYTF

J gene: TRBJ2-3
D gene: NA
V gene: TRBV6-1
clone size: few
CDR3 DNA: TGTGCCAGCAAAAGAACCGCAGATACGCAGTATTTT
CDR3 protein: CASKRTADTQYF

J gene: TRBJ2-5
D gene: NA
V gene: TRBV28
clone size: many
CDR3 DNA: TGTGCCAGCAGTTCGACAGCTGAGACCCAGTACTTC
CDR3 protein: CASSSTAETQYF

J gene: TRBJ1-2
D gene: NA
V gene: TRBV28
clone size: many
CDR3 DNA: TGTGCCAGCAGGACACCGGGACCGGGAAGAAATGGCTACACCTTC
CDR3 protein: CASRTPGPGRNGYTF

J gene: TRBJ2-6
D gene: TRBD1
V gene: TRBV25-1
clone size: many
CDR3 DNA: TGTGCCAGCAGAGGTCCAGGGGGGACAGGGTACGTCCTGACTTTC
CDR3 protein: CASRGPGGTGYVLTF

J gene: TRBJ1-2
D gene: NA
V gene: TRBV5-1
clone size: few
CDR3 DNA: TGCGCCAGCAGCTTGGAGGGGAGGGTAGTGGATGGCTACACCTTC
CDR3 protein: CASSLEGRVVDGYTF

J gene: TRBJ2-3
D gene: NA
V gene: TRBV19
clone size: many
CDR3 DNA: TGTGCCAGCCGTCTTTTAGGGCAGGGAGCAACAGATACGCAGTATTTT
CDR3 protein: CASRLLGQGATDTQYF

J gene: TRBJ2-3
D gene: NA
V gene: TRBV10-3
clone size: few
CDR3 DNA: TGTGCCATCAGCCAGGCGGCTTACACAGATACGCAGTATTTT
CDR3 protein: CAISQAAYTDTQYF

J gene: TRBJ1-5
D gene: NA
V gene: TRBV12-3/TRBV12-4
clone size: NA
CDR3 DNA: TGTGCCAGCAGTTACACCGGGACAACAAATCAGCCCCAGCATTTT
CDR3 protein: CASSYTGTTNQPQHF

J gene: TRBJ2-3
D gene: TRBD2
V gene: TRBV18
clone size: NA
CDR3 DNA: TGTGCCAGCTCACCACCACTGGGACTAGCGGCCACAGATACGCAGTATTTT
CDR3 protein: CASSPPLGLAATDTQYF

J gene: TRBJ1-6
D gene: TRBD1
V gene: TRBV19
clone size: many
CDR3 DNA: TGTGCCAGTATTCCCAGGGACAGAAATTCACCCCTCCACTTT
CDR3 protein: CASIPRDRNSPLHF

J gene: TRBJ1-6
D gene: NA
V gene: TRBV18
clone size: few
CDR3 DNA: TGTGCCAGCTCACCACGAATTAGGGGCTCCTATAATTCACCCCTCCACTTT
CDR3 protein: CASSPRIRGSYNSPLHF

J gene: TRBJ1-2
D gene: TRBD1
V gene: TRBV2
clone size: many
CDR3 DNA: TGTGCCAGCCGGGACAGGGAATATGGCTACACCTTC
CDR3 protein: CASRDREYGYTF

J gene: TRBJ2-3
D gene: NA
V gene: TRBV12-3/TRBV12-4
clone size: NA
CDR3 DNA: TGTGCCAGCAGTTTAGGGGGCTGGGTAAGCACAGATACGCAGTATTTT
CDR3 protein: CASSLGGWVSTDTQYF

J gene: TRBJ2-7
D gene: TRBD1
V gene: TRBV28
clone size: many
CDR3 DNA: TGTGCCAGCAGTCCGGGACAGGGACTTTACGAGCAGTACTTC
CDR3 protein: CASSPGQGLYEQYF

J gene: TRBJ2-6
D gene: TRBD2
V gene: TRBV5-1
clone size: many
CDR3 DNA: TGCGCCAGCAGCTTGGTCGGGGGGACTAGCGGGAGAGGATCTGGGGCCAACGTCCTGACTTTC
CDR3 protein: CASSLVGGTSGRGSGANVLTF

J gene: TRBJ2-5
D gene: TRBD2
V gene: TRBV19
clone size: many
CDR3 DNA: TGTGCCAGCGCCGAGACTAGCGGGGGTGTCCAAGAGACCCAGTACTTC
CDR3 protein: CASAETSGGVQETQYF

J gene: TRBJ1-5
D gene: NA
V gene: TRBV28
clone size: many
CDR3 DNA: TGTGCCAGCAGGCAAACAGGGTTGGTGCAGCCCCAGCATTTT
CDR3 protein: CASRQTGLVQPQHF

J gene: TRBJ2-5
D gene: NA
V gene: TRBV7-3
clone size: once
CDR3 DNA: TGTGCCAGCAGCTTATACAGTCAAGGGACCCAGTACTTC
CDR3 protein: CASSLYSQGTQYF

J gene: TRBJ1-1
D gene: TRBD1
V gene: TRBV12-3/TRBV12-4
clone size: many
CDR3 DNA: TGTGCCAGCAGTCAGGAGAATGCTTGGGACAGGGTAAACACTGAAGCTTTCTTT
CDR3 protein: CASSQENAWDRVNTEAFF

J gene: TRBJ2-7
D gene: TRBD1
V gene: TRBV4-1
clone size: NA
CDR3 DNA: TGCGCCAGCAGCCAAGATGGGGGACAGTTAGGAAACGAGCAGTACTTC
CDR3 protein: CASSQDGGQLGNEQYF

J gene: TRBJ1-5
D gene: NA
V gene: TRBV6-2/TRBV6-3
clone size: NA
CDR3 DNA: TGTGCCAGCAAAGACGATCAGCCCCAGCATTTT
CDR3 protein: CASKDDQPQHF